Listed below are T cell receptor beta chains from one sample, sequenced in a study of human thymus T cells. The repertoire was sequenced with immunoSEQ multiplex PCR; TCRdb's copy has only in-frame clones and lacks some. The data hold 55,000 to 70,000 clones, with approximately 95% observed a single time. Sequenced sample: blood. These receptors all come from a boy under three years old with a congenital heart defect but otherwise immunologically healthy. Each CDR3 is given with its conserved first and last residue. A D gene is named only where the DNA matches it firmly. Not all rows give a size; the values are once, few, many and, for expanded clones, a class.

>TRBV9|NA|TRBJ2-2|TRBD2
TGTGCCAGCACCACTGGCAGCGGGGGACCCACCGGGGAGCTGTTTTTT
CASTTGSGGPTGELFF
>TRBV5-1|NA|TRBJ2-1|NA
TGCGCCAGCAGCTTGGGGGGGAATGAGCAGTTCTTC
CASSLGGNEQFF
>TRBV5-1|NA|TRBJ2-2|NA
TGCGCCAGCAGCTTGGGAAGGACCCGGAACACCGGGGAGCTGTTTTTT
CASSLGRTRNTGELFF
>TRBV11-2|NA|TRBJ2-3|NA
TGTGCCAGCAGCTCCTCACTAGGCCCCCCCTTGGATACGCAGTATTTT
CASSSSLGPPLDTQYF
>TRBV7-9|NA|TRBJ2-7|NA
TGTGCCAGCATCCCCTGGGGGCTCCAAGACGGATCCTACGAGCAGTACTTC
CASIPWGLQDGSYEQYF
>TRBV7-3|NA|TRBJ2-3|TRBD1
TGTGCCAGCAGCAAGGGACAGTCCACAGATACGCAGTATTTT
CASSKGQSTDTQYF
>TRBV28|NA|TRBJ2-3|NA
TGTGCCAGCAGTTTAGTTTTCCCGAGCACAGATACGCAGTATTTT
CASSLVFPSTDTQYF
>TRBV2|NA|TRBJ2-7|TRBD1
TGTGCCGGGGACAGGGGTACCTACGAGCAGTACTTC
CAGDRGTYEQYF
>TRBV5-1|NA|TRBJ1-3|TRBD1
TGCGCCAGCAGCCTCGCCGGTGGGACAGGGAGAAACACCATATATTTT
CASSLAGGTGRNTIYF
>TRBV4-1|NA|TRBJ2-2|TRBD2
TGCGCCAGCAGCCGTACTAGCGGGACCGGGGAGCTGTTTTTT
CASSRTSGTGELFF
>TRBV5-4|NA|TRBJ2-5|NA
TGTGCCAGCAGCACACAGGGAGTACAAGAGACCCAGTACTTC
CASSTQGVQETQYF
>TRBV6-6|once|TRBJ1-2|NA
TGTGCCAGCAGTTACGGTGGGGGTCCTAACTATGGCTACACCTTC
CASSYGGGPNYGYTF
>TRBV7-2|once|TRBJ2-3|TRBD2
TGTGCCAGCAGCACACACCCGCCCGGGGGGTACCCTAGCACAGATACGCAGTATTTT
CASSTHPPGGYPSTDTQYF
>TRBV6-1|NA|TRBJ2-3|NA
TGTGCCAGCAGTGATCTCGGCACAGATACGCAGTATTTT
CASSDLGTDTQYF
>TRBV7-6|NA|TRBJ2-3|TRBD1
TGTGCCAGCAGCTTAAAATTCCCGGGACAGGGCACAGATACGCAGTATTTT
CASSLKFPGQGTDTQYF
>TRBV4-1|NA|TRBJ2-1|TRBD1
TGCGCCAGCAGCCAAGGAGACAGGGGGCACTCCTACAATGAGCAGTTCTTC
CASSQGDRGHSYNEQFF
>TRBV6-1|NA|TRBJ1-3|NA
TGTGCCAGCAGTTTGAGGGGAAACACCATATATTTT
CASSLRGNTIYF
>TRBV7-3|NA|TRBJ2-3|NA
TGTGCCAGCAGCCTGTCGAGCACAGATACGCAGTATTTT
CASSLSSTDTQYF
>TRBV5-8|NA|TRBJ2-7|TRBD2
TGTGCCAGCAGCTTTCTAGCGGGAGCCTACGAGCAGTACTTC
CASSFLAGAYEQYF
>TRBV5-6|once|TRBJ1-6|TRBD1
TGTGCCAGCAGCTTTTTCTTCGGGACAGGGTCGGCCAATTCACCCCTCCACTTT
CASSFFFGTGSANSPLHF
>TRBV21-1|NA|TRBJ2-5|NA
TGTGCCAGCAGCAAACCTCGGGGGACGCAAGAGACCCAGTACTTC
CASSKPRGTQETQYF
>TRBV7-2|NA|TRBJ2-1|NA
TGTGCCAGCAGCTTCAGTCCCCGACGAGACTTGCAATCTGAGCAGTTCTTC
CASSFSPRRDLQSEQFF
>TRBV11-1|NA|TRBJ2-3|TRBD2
TGTGCCAGCAGCCTAGGGACTAGCGGACCAGATACGCAGTATTTT
CASSLGTSGPDTQYF
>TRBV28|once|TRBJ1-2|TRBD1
TGTGCCAGCAGCTGGACAGGGGGATACTATGGCTACACCTTC
CASSWTGGYYGYTF
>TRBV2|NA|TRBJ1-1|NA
TGTGCCAGCAGTGAAAGGAGACCCACGAACACTGAAGCTTTCTTT
CASSERRPTNTEAFF
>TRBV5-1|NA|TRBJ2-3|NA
TGCGCCAGCAGCTTGCGGTCAGGGACAGATACGCAGTATTTT
CASSLRSGTDTQYF
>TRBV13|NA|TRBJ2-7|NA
TGTGCCAGCAGCTACGCCAGGGGCCTATCCTACGAGCAGTACTTC
CASSYARGLSYEQYF
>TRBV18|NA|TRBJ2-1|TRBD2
TGTGCCAGCTCACCACAGGCCGGGACTAGCGGGAGTGAGCAGTTCTTC
CASSPQAGTSGSEQFF
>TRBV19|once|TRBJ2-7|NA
TGTGCCAGTAGTTTCGGCGAGGGCTACGAGCAGTACTTC
CASSFGEGYEQYF
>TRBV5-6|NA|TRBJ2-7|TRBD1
TGTGCCAGCAGCTTGGGCAGGGGGTACGGGAACTACGAGCAGTACTTC
CASSLGRGYGNYEQYF
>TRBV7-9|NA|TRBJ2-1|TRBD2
TGTGCCAGCATCCCGGGGGGAAAGCCCTACAATGAGCAGTTCTTC
CASIPGGKPYNEQFF